The 12 T cell receptor beta chains below were found in one sample sequenced in a study of PD-1 blockade in classical Hodgkin lymphoma. Time point defined: newly diagnosed, previously untreated cHL patient sample. TCRdb's table, derived via immunoSEQ multiplex PCR, lists solely in-frame clones and lacks some. In the table there are some 27,000 clones, 80% to 95% of which are singletons. The specimen was peripheral blood mononuclear cells (PBMCs). These receptor sequences come from a human donor with classical Hodgkin lymphoma.

The chain is built from TRBV11-3 and TRBJ1-1; D remains ambiguous. There are 13 residues in the CDR3. Germline values: CDR1 SGHNT, CDR2 YENEEA. Trimming removed 6 bases at V and 0 bases at J, with 8 bases between. The CDR3 DNA reads TGTGCCAGCAGTCCCACACTGAACACTGAAGCTTTCTTT. Its protein is CASSPTLNTEAFF. The full variable domain, with the rest looked up from reference TRBV11-3 and TRBJ1-1, is EAGVVQSPRYKIIEKKQPVAFWCNPISGHNTLYWYLQNLGQGPELLIRYENEEAVDDSQLPKDRFSAERLKGVDSTLKIQPAELGDSAVYLCASSPTLNTEAFFGQGTRLTVV.

This clone was seen only once. The chain uses TRBV10-1 and TRBJ2-5; 9 nucleotides match TRBD2. Germline CDR1 reads WNHNN; CDR2 reads SYGVQD (reference sequence). This CDR3 has 16 residues. The trim removed 3 bases at V and 1 base at J, leaving 6 bases unmatched. This CDR3 reads CASSDGLAGPQETQYF. CDR3 DNA: TGCGCCAGCAGTGATGGCCTAGCGGGACCCCAAGAGACCCAGTACTTC.

The rearrangement uses TRBV18 and TRBJ2-3, with TRBD2 matching 8 bases. J was trimmed by 0 bases and V by 2 bases; bases with no gene match: 4. The CDR3 sequence is 16 residues long. The germline V gene has CDR1 KGHSH and CDR2 LQKENI. The DNA for the CDR3 is TGTGCCAGCTCACCAGGACTAGCTCCTAGCACAGATACGCAGTATTTT. It encodes CASSPGLAPSTDTQYF.

The chain carries TRBV5-8 and TRBJ2-3; 7 bases match TRBD1. The CDR3 totals 16 residues. Germline assignment: CDR1 SGHTS and CDR2 YDEGEE. Trimming took 4 bases from V and 1 from J; bases not matched to a gene: 9. The CDR3 DNA sequence: TGTGCCAGCAGCATGGGGACAGCTCTGGGCACAGATACGCAGTATTTT. It specifies CASSMGTALGTDTQYF.

The V and J genes are TRBV4-3 and TRBJ1-3; a possible D gene is TRBD1 (5 bases). V was clipped by 2 bases and J by 2 bases, with 13 bases between them. CDR1 is LGHNA and CDR2 is YSLEER in the germline V gene. This CDR3 comprises 16 residues. The CDR3 region has the DNA TGCGCCAGCAGCCAACAGGCGAGGGGCCCTGGAAACACCATATATTTT. Translation: CASSQQARGPGNTIYF.

The rearrangement uses TRBV7-8 and TRBJ2-5, with D maybe TRBD1 (5 bases). Trimming removed 1 base from V and 5 bases from J, with 11 bases in between. CDR3 length equals 14 residues. Germline CDR1 reads SGHVS; CDR2 reads FQNEAQ. In DNA form, the CDR3 reads TGTGCCAGCAGCTTAGGACAGAGCCGGGAGACCCAGTACTTC. This translates into CASSLGQSRETQYF.

The chain links TRBV9 to TRBJ2-3, with D perhaps being TRBD1 or TRBD2 (6 bases each). Germline CDR1 and CDR2: SGDLS and YYNGEE. The CDR3 runs to 15 residues. Deletions cut 3 bases from V and 3 bases from J, with 14 bases between. For the CDR3, the DNA is TGTGCCAGCAGCGGGGGGGCGGCGACTACAGATACGCAGTATTTT. It codes for CASSGGAATTDTQYF.

The CDR3 DNA sequence: TGTGCCAGCAGCGTAGGGGCGCAGGGCGGGAGGTACGAGCAGTACTTC. It codes for CASSVGAQGGRYEQYF. The chain joins TRBV9 to TRBJ2-7, with TRBD2 identical over 8 bases. The junction had 9 bases not matched to a gene; V was cut back by 0 bases and J by 4 bases. The CDR3 loop spans 16 amino acids. Germline-derived CDR1 and CDR2 are SGDLS and YYNGEE. The full variable domain, with the rest looked up from reference TRBV9 and TRBJ2-7, is DSGVTQTPKHLITATGQRVTLRCSPRSGDLSVYWYQQSLDQGLQFLIQYYNGEERAKGNILERFSAQQFPDLHSELNLSSLELGDSALYFCASSVGAQGGRYEQYFGPGTRLTVT.

The V call is TRBV5-1, the J call TRBJ2-4; TRBD2 matches 14 bases. The junction had 9 bases not matched to a gene; V was cut back by 1 base and J by 0 bases. CDR1 and CDR2 from the germline V gene are SGHRS and YFSETQ. CDR3 length equals 20 residues. The CDR3 here is CASSLPVTSGRELAKNIQYF. For the CDR3, the DNA is TGCGCCAGCAGCTTGCCCGTGACTAGCGGGAGGGAATTAGCCAAAAACATTCAGTACTTC.

The chain couples TRBV5-8 to TRBJ2-3; D is perhaps TRBD1 (5 bases). V was trimmed by 4 bases and J by 3 bases, leaving 15 bases between them. The CDR3 runs 15 residues. CDR1 and CDR2 from the germline V gene are SGHTS and YDEGEE. The CDR3 DNA reads as TGTGCCAGCAGCGGGTGGGGCAGGGCGACAGATACGCAGTATTTT. Protein: CASSGWGRATDTQYF.

V gene TRBV20-1 combines with J gene TRBJ2-7; D remains unclear. Germline CDR1 reads DFQATT; CDR2 reads SNEGSKA (reference sequence). V lost 0 bases to trimming and J lost 7 bases, with 7 bases between them. The CDR3 is 11 residues long. This chain's CDR3 is CSAREQREQYF. For the CDR3, the DNA is TGCAGTGCTAGAGAACAGAGGGAGCAGTACTTC.

The V call is TRBV7-2, the J call TRBJ2-2; D not certain. Germline V gives CDR1 SGHTA, CDR2 FQGNSA. CDR3 length: 17 amino acids. The V gene lost 4 bases and the J gene lost 0 bases, with 15 bases spanning the gap. The CDR3 bases are TGTGCCAGCAGCTCTTACATAGGAGAAGCGAACACCGGGGAGCTGTTTTTT. Residues: CASSSYIGEANTGELFF.